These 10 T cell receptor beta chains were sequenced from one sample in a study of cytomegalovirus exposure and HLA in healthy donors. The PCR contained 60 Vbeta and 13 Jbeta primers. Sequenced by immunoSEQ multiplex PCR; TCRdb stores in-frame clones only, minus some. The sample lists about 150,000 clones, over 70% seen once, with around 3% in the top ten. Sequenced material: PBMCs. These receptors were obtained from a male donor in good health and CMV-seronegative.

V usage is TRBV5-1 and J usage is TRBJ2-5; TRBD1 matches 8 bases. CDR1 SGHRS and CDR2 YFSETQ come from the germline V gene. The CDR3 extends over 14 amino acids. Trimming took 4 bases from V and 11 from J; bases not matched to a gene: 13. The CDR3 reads CASSPLTGDGEQYF. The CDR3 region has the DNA TGCGCCAGCAGCCCACTGACAGGGGATGGAGAGCAGTACTTC.

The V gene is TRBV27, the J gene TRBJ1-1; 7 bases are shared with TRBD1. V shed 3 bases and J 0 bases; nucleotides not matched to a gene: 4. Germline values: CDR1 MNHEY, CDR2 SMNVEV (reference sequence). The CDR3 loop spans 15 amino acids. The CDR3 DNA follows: TGTGCCAGCAGTTTCTTAGGGGGCATGAACACTGAAGCTTTCTTT. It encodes CASSFLGGMNTEAFF.

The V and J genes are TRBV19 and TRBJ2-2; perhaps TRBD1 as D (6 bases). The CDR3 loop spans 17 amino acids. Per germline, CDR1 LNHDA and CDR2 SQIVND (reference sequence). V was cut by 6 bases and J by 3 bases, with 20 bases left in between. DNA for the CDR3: TGTGCCAGTAGCACTACGTGGACAGCTTCTTACACCGGGGAGCTGTTTTTT. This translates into CASSTTWTASYTGELFF.

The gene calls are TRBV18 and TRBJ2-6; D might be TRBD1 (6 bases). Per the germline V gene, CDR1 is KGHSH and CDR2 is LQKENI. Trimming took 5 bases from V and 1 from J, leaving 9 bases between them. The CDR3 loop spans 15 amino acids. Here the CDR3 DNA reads TGTGCCAGCTCATTTCAGGGGTCTGGGGCCAACGTCCTGACTTTC. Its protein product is CASSFQGSGANVLTF.

CDR3 nucleotide sequence: TGTGCCAGCAGTTTCGGAGGAGGGGAAAAACTGTTTTTT. Translation: CASSFGGGEKLFF. The chain has TRBV28 and TRBJ1-4; the D is unclear. Trimming cost V 3 bases and J 8 bases, with 10 bases left between them. Germline lookup yields CDR1 MDHEN and CDR2 SYDVKM. This CDR3 comprises 13 residues. Full variable domain (rest looked up from reference TRBV28 and TRBJ1-4): DVKVTQSSRYLVKRTGEKVFLECVQDMDHENMFWYRQDPGLGLRLIYFSYDVKMKEKGDIPEGYSVSREKKERFSLILESASTNQTSMYLCASSFGGGEKLFFGSGTQLSVL.

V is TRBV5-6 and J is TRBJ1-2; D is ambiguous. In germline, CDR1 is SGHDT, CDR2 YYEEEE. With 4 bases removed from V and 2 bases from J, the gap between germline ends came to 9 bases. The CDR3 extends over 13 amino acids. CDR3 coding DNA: TGTGCCAGCAGCCGCGCGGGCAACTATGGCTACACCTTC. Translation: CASSRAGNYGYTF.

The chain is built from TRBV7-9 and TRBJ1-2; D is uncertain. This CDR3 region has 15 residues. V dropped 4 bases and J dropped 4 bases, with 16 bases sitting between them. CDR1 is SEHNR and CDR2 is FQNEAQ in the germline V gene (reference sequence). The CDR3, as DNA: TGTGCCAGCAGCTCCCCGGCTCCACGGGGCTATGGCTACACCTTC. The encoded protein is CASSSPAPRGYGYTF.

CDR3 protein: CASSPKWGLPFYNEQFF. The CDR3 bases are TGTGCCAGCAGCCCAAAGTGGGGACTCCCTTTTTACAATGAGCAGTTCTTC. J is TRBJ2-1 and V is TRBV7-2, with TRBD2 as a possible D gene (6 bases). CDR3 length: 17 residues. The ends were cut back, 5 bases at V and 4 bases at J, with 21 bases in the middle. The V gene's germline CDR1 is SGHTA and CDR2 FQGNSA.

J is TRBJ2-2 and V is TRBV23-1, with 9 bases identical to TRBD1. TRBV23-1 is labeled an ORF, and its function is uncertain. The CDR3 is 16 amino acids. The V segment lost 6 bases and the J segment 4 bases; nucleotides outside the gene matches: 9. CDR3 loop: CASSPSGQGCTGELFF. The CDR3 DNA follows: TGCGCCAGCAGCCCCTCGGGACAGGGTTGCACCGGGGAGCTGTTTTTT.

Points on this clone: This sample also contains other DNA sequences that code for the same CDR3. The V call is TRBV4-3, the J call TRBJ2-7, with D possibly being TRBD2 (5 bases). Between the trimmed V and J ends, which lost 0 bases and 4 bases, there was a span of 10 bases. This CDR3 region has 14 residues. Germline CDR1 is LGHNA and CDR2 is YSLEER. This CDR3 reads CASSQDWLAYEQYF. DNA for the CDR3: TGCGCCAGCAGCCAAGATTGGCTAGCTTACGAGCAGTACTTC.